This is a list of T cell receptor beta chains from one sample in a study of regulatory T cells in long-lasting Graves disease. TCRdb re-analysed the multiplex PCR reads in MiXCR, keeping a single row per CDR3 protein. The sample has roughly 400,000 distinct CDR3 sequences; more than 20% are singletons. The sample in question was peripheral blood mononuclear cells (PBMCs), obtained when the disease was refractory, from a patient treated with antithyroid drugs. The receptors were sampled from a female donor with Graves disease. Both conserved end residues are part of each CDR3. Each record gives: V gene, clone size, J gene, D gene, CDR3 protein, CDR3 DNA. The D gene is left open where the match is weak. A row's size may be missing; if present it is once, few, many or a size class.

v_gene: TRBV7-9
abundance: few
j_gene: TRBJ2-1
d_gene: TRBD2
CDR3aa: CASRQTSGSFSPSSYNEQFF
CDR3nt: TGTGCCAGCAGACAAACTAGCGGGAGTTTCTCGCCTAGCTCCTACAATGAGCAGTTCTTC

v_gene: TRBV7-2
abundance: few
j_gene: TRBJ2-2
d_gene: TRBD2
CDR3aa: CASSWGLAGGTGELFF
CDR3nt: TGTGCCAGCAGCTGGGGACTAGCGGGAGGCACCGGGGAGCTGTTTTTT

v_gene: TRBV10-3
abundance: NA
j_gene: TRBJ1-2
d_gene: NA
CDR3aa: CAISASQGGYTF
CDR3nt: TGTGCCATCAGTGCGAGTCAGGGTGGCTACACCTTC

v_gene: TRBV6-2/TRBV6-3
abundance: NA
j_gene: TRBJ2-7
d_gene: TRBD2
CDR3aa: CASSSTLAGEGYEQYF
CDR3nt: TGTGCCAGCAGTTCTACACTAGCGGGAGAGGGCTACGAGCAGTACTTC

v_gene: TRBV20-1
abundance: NA
j_gene: TRBJ2-5
d_gene: NA
CDR3aa: CSARGRGTETQYF
CDR3nt: TGCAGTGCTAGAGGGCGGGGTACGGAGACCCAGTACTTC

v_gene: TRBV20-1
abundance: few
j_gene: TRBJ2-7
d_gene: TRBD2
CDR3aa: CSARDTRLAGYRYEQYF
CDR3nt: TGCAGTGCTAGAGATACCCGTCTAGCGGGATATCGCTACGAGCAGTACTTC

v_gene: TRBV20-1
abundance: few
j_gene: TRBJ2-7
d_gene: NA
CDR3aa: CSAHYLVSGRRGEQYF
CDR3nt: TGCAGTGCCCACTACCTCGTCTCGGGGCGCAGAGGCGAGCAGTACTTC

v_gene: TRBV7-8
abundance: few
j_gene: TRBJ2-7
d_gene: TRBD1
CDR3aa: CASSWSGQAGYEQYF
CDR3nt: TGTGCCAGCAGCTGGTCGGGACAGGCTGGATACGAGCAGTACTTC

v_gene: TRBV28
abundance: NA
j_gene: TRBJ2-7
d_gene: TRBD1
CDR3aa: CASRGAGQGAF
CDR3nt: TGTGCCAGCAGGGGAGCGGGACAGGGGGCCTTC

v_gene: TRBV15
abundance: few
j_gene: TRBJ2-2
d_gene: NA
CDR3aa: CATSSVTRGTGELFF
CDR3nt: TGTGCCACCAGCAGCGTGACCCGGGGAACCGGGGAGCTGTTTTTT

v_gene: TRBV13
abundance: few
j_gene: TRBJ1-1
d_gene: NA
CDR3aa: CASRPGTRVTEAFF
CDR3nt: TGTGCCAGCAGGCCAGGGACACGGGTCACTGAAGCTTTCTTT

v_gene: TRBV9
abundance: NA
j_gene: TRBJ2-6
d_gene: NA
CDR3aa: CASSGAGGANVLTF
CDR3nt: TGTGCCAGCAGCGGGGCGGGGGGGGCCAACGTCCTGACTTTC

v_gene: TRBV3-1
abundance: many
j_gene: TRBJ1-2
d_gene: NA
CDR3aa: CASSPTPARGTYGYTF
CDR3nt: TGTGCCAGCAGCCCCACCCCCGCGAGAGGGACCTATGGCTACACCTTC

v_gene: TRBV7-9
abundance: NA
j_gene: TRBJ1-1
d_gene: NA
CDR3aa: CASSPLSEIGDGTEAFF
CDR3nt: TGTGCCAGCAGCCCACTGTCGGAAATAGGGGATGGCACTGAAGCTTTCTTT

v_gene: TRBV20-1
abundance: few
j_gene: TRBJ2-5
d_gene: NA
CDR3aa: CSAKGRRQETQYF
CDR3nt: TGCAGTGCTAAGGGACGGCGTCAGGAGACCCAGTACTTC

v_gene: TRBV11-2
abundance: many
j_gene: TRBJ2-5
d_gene: NA
CDR3aa: CASRKETQYF
CDR3nt: TGTGCCAGCAGAAAAGAGACCCAGTACTTC

v_gene: TRBV2
abundance: few
j_gene: TRBJ1-5
d_gene: TRBD1
CDR3aa: CASSGQGRNQPQHF
CDR3nt: TGTGCCAGCAGCGGACAGGGGCGCAATCAGCCCCAGCATTTT

v_gene: TRBV7-2
abundance: many
j_gene: TRBJ2-5
d_gene: TRBD2
CDR3aa: CASSLVGGAGVSQETQYF
CDR3nt: TGTGCCAGCAGCTTAGTAGGTGGAGCGGGAGTGTCCCAAGAGACCCAGTACTTC

v_gene: TRBV10-3
abundance: NA
j_gene: TRBJ2-7
d_gene: NA
CDR3aa: CAISGPGAGEYEQYF
CDR3nt: TGTGCCATCAGTGGGCCCGGGGCAGGGGAGTACGAGCAGTACTTC

v_gene: TRBV27
abundance: NA
j_gene: TRBJ2-7
d_gene: NA
CDR3aa: CASKARDSWGYEQYF
CDR3nt: TGTGCCAGCAAAGCAAGGGATTCCTGGGGCTACGAGCAGTACTTC

v_gene: TRBV15
abundance: many
j_gene: TRBJ2-7
d_gene: NA
CDR3aa: CATSRGTGSTYEQYF
CDR3nt: TGTGCCACCAGCAGAGGTACAGGGTCTACCTACGAGCAGTACTTC

v_gene: TRBV2
abundance: many
j_gene: TRBJ1-5
d_gene: NA
CDR3aa: CASQGVNQPQHF
CDR3nt: TGTGCCAGTCAGGGAGTCAATCAGCCCCAGCATTTT

v_gene: TRBV6-2/TRBV6-3
abundance: many
j_gene: TRBJ2-6
d_gene: NA
CDR3aa: CASSYNVGPGANVLTF
CDR3nt: TGTGCCAGCAGTTACAATGTTGGACCCGGGGCCAACGTCCTGACTTTC

v_gene: TRBV5-8
abundance: NA
j_gene: TRBJ2-1
d_gene: NA
CDR3aa: CASSPGGREQFF
CDR3nt: TGTGCCAGCAGCCCCGGGGGCAGGGAGCAGTTCTTC

v_gene: TRBV30
abundance: many
j_gene: TRBJ2-4
d_gene: NA
CDR3aa: CAWSVWRGRDYIQYF
CDR3nt: TGTGCCTGGAGTGTTTGGAGGGGGCGGGATTACATTCAGTACTTC

v_gene: TRBV6-1
abundance: few
j_gene: TRBJ1-5
d_gene: NA
CDR3aa: CASSEANSKNQPQHF
CDR3nt: TGTGCCAGCAGTGAAGCCAACAGCAAAAATCAGCCCCAGCATTTT

v_gene: TRBV24-1
abundance: few
j_gene: TRBJ2-5
d_gene: NA
CDR3aa: CATSDSYGETQYF
CDR3nt: TGTGCCACCAGTGATTCATACGGGGAGACCCAGTACTTC